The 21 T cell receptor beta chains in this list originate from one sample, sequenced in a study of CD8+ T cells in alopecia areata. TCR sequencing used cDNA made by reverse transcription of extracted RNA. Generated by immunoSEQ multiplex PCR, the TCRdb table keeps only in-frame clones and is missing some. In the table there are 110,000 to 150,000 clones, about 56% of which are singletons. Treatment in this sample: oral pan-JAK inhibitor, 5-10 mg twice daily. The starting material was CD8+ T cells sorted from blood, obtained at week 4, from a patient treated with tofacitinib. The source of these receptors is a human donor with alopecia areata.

CDR3 sequence (DNA): TGTGCCAGCAGCTCAGGACAGGGGAACAATGAGCAGTTCTTC. Protein sequence: CASSSGQGNNEQFF. The chain joins TRBV7-8 to TRBJ2-1; 9 bases map to TRBD1. Germline V gives CDR1 SGHVS, CDR2 FQNEAQ. With 4 bases clipped from V and 5 bases from J, the junction kept 3 bases outside the gene matches. There are 14 residues in the CDR3.

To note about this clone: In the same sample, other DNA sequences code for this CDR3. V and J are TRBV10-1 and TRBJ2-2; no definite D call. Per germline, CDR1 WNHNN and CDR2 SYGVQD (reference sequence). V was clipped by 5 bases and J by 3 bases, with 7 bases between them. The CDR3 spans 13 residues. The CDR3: CASSSSYTGELFF. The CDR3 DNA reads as TGCGCCAGCAGTTCGAGTTACACCGGGGAGCTGTTTTTT.

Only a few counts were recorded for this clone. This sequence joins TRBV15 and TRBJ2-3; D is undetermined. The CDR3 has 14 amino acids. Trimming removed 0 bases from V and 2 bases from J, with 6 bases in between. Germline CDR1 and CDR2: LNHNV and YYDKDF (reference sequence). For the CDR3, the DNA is TGTGCCACCAGCAGAGATCAGTTCACAGATACGCAGTATTTT. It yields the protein CATSRDQFTDTQYF.

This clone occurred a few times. The CDR3: CASSYSVGAITDTQYF. In DNA, the CDR3 is TGTGCCAGCAGTTACTCGGTGGGGGCGATCACAGATACGCAGTATTTT. The chain couples TRBV6-5 to TRBJ2-3, with D maybe TRBD1 (6 bases). The germline V gene has CDR1 MNHEY and CDR2 SVGAGI. V lost 0 bases and J lost 2, with 12 bases in between. The CDR3 loop spans 16 amino acids.

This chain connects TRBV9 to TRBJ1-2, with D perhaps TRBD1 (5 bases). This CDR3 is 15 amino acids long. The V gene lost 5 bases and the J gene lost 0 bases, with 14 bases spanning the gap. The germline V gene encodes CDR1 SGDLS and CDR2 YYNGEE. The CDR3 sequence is CASRPDQGSNYGYTF. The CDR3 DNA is TGTGCCAGCAGACCTGATCAGGGTTCTAACTATGGCTACACCTTC.

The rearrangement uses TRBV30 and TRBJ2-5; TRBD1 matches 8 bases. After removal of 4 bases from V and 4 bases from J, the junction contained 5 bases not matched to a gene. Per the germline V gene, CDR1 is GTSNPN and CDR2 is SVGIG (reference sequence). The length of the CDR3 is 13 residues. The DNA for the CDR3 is TGTGCCTGGAATGCAGGGGGCGGAGAGACCCAGTACTTC. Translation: CAWNAGGGETQYF.

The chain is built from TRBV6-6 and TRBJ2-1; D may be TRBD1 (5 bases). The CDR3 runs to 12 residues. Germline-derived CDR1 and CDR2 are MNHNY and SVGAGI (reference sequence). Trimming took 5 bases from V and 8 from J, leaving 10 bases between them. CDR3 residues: CASSKQGYEQFF. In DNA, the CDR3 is TGTGCCAGCAGTAAGCAGGGTTATGAGCAGTTCTTC.

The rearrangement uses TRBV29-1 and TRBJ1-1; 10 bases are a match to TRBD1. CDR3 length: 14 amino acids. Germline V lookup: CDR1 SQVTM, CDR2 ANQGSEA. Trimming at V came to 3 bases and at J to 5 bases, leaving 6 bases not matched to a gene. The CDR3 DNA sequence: TGCAGCGTTGAGGGGGACAGGGGAAGGACTGAAGCTTTCTTT. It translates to CSVEGDRGRTEAFF.

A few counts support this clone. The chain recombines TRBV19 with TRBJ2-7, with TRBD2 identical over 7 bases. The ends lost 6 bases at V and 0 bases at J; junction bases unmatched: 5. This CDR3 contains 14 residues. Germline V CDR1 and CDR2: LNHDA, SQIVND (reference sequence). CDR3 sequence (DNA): TGTGCCAGTAGCCCGGGGGGACTCTCCTACGAGCAGTACTTC. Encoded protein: CASSPGGLSYEQYF.

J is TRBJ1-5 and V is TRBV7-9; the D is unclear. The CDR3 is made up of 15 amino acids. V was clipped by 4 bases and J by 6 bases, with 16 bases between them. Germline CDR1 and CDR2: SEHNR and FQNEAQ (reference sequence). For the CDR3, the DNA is TGTGCCAGCAGCTCCCCGCAGGACCCCGGTCAGCCCCAGCATTTT. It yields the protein CASSSPQDPGQPQHF.

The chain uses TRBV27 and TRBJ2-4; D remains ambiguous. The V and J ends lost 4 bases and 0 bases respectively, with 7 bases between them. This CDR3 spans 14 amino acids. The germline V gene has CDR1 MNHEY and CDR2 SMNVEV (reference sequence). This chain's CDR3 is CASSSRIAKNIQYF. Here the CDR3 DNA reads TGTGCCAGCAGTTCCCGGATAGCCAAAAACATTCAGTACTTC.

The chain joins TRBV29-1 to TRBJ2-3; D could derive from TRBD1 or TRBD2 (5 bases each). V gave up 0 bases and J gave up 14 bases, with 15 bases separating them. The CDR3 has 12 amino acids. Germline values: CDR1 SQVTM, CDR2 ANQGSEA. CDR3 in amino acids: CSVEDRTATGYF. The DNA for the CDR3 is TGCAGCGTTGAAGATAGGACTGCAACAGGGTATTTT.

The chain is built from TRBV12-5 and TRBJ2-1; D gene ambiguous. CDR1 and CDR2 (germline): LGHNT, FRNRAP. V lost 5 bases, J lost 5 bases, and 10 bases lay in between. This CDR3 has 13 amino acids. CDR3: CASGNDTNNEQFF. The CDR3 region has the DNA TGTGCTAGTGGTAATGACACCAACAATGAGCAGTTCTTC.

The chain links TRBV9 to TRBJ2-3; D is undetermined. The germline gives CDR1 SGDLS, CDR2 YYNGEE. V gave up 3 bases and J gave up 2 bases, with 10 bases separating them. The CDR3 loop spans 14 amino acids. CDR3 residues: CASSAPLDTDTQYF. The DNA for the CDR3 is TGTGCCAGCAGCGCGCCTCTAGACACAGATACGCAGTATTTT. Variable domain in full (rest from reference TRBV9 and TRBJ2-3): DSGVTQTPKHLITATGQRVTLRCSPRSGDLSVYWYQQSLDQGLQFLIQYYNGEERAKGNILERFSAQQFPDLHSELNLSSLELGDSALYFCASSAPLDTDTQYFGPGTRLTVL.

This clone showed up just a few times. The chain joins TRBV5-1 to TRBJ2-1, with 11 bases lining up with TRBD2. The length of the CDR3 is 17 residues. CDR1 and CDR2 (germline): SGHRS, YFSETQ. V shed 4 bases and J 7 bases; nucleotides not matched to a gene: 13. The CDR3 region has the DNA TGCGCCAGCAGCGGACCACAACTAGCGGGGGTCAAAAATGAGCAGTTCTTC. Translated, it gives CASSGPQLAGVKNEQFF.

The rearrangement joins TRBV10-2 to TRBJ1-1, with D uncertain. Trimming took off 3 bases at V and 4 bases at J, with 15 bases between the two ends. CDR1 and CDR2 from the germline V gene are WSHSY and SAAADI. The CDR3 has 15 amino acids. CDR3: CASSEWAASSTEAFF. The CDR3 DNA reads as TGCGCCAGCAGTGAATGGGCGGCCTCTTCCACTGAAGCTTTCTTT.

The CDR3 bases are TGTGCCAGCAGGAGAGACCGGGACTGGGAAAAGACCCAGTACTTC. Amino acid sequence: CASRRDRDWEKTQYF. The chain recombines TRBV2 with TRBJ2-5; TRBD2 might be the D (6 bases). Germline V gene sequence: CDR1 SNHLY, CDR2 FYNNEI. Trimming stripped 6 bases from V and 6 bases from J, with 20 bases between. CDR3 length equals 15 residues.

The CDR3 loop reads CATSRVPGQRRYTF. CDR3 nucleotides: TGTGCCACCAGCAGAGTTCCGGGACAGAGGCGCTACACCTTC. This chain uses TRBV15 with TRBJ1-2; TRBD1 agrees at 7 bases. The CDR3 covers 14 residues. Germline loops: CDR1 LNHNV, CDR2 YYDKDF (reference sequence). J gave up 9 bases and V 1 base, and 8 bases lay outside the gene matches.

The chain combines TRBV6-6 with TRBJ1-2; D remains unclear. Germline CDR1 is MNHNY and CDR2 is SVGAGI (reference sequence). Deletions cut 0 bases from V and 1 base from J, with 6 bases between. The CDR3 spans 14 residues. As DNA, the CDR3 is TGTGCCAGCAGTTACTCGAACGATAACTATGGCTACACCTTC. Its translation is CASSYSNDNYGYTF.

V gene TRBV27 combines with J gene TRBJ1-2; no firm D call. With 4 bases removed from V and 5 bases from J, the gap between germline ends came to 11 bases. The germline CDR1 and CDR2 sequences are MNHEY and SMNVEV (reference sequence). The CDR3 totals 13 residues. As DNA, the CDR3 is TGTGCCAGCAGTTCCCTGACTGGTTATGGCTACACCTTC. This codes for CASSSLTGYGYTF.

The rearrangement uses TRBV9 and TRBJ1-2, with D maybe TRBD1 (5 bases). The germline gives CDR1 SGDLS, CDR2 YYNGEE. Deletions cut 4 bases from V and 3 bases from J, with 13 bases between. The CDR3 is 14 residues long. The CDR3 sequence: CASSPPGSYYGYTF. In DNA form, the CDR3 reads TGTGCCAGCAGCCCACCAGGGAGCTACTATGGCTACACCTTC.